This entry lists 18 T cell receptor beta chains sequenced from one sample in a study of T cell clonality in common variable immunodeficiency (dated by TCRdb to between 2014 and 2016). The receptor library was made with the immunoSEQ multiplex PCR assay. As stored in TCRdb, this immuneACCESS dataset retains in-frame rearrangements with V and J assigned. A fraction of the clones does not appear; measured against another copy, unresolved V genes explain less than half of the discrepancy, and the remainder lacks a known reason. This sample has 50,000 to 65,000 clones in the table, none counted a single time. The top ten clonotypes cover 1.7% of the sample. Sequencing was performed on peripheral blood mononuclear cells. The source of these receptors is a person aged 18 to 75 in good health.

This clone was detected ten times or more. The CDR3 DNA, read in part, is TGTGCCAGCAGCGGGCCGGGACAAGGGGATAATGAG. Encoded protein: CASSGPGQGDNE. The complete CDR3 protein is CASSGPGQGDNEQFF. V and J are TRBV7-9 and TRBJ2-1; a possible D gene is TRBD1 (6 bases). With the read ending 3 residues before the CDR3 end, the germline J gene is used to fill in that end. Germline loops: CDR1 SEHNR, CDR2 FQNEAQ (reference sequence). V was clipped by 5 bases and J by 7 bases, with 18 bases between them. The CDR3 has 15 amino acids.

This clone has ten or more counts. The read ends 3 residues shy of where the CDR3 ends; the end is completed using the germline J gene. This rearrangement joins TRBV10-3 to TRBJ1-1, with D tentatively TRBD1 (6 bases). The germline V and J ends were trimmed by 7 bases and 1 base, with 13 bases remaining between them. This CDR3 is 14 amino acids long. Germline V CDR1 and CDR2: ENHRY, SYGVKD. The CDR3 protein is CAITEGHANTEAFF. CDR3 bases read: TGTGCCATCACCGAGGGACATGCGAACACTGAA.

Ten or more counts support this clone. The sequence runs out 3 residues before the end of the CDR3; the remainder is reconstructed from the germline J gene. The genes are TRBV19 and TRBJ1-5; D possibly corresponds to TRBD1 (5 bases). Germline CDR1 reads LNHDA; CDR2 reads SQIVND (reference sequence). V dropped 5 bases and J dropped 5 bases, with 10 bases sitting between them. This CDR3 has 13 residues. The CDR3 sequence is CASSPQGDQPQHF. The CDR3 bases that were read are TGTGCCAGTAGTCCGCAGGGAGATCAGCCC.

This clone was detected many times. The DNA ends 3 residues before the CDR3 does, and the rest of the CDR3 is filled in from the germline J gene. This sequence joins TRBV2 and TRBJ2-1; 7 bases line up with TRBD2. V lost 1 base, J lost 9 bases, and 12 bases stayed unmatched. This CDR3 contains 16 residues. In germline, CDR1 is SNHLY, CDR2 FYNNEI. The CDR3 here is CASSEGGRAGSSEQFF. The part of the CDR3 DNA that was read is TGTGCCAGCAGTGAAGGAGGCCGAGCGGGAAGCAGTGAG.

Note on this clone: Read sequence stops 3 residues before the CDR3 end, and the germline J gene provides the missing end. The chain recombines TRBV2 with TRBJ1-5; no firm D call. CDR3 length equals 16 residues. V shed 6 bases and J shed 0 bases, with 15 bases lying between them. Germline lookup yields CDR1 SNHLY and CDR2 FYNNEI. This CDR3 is CASRGAGADSNQPQHF. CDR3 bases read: TGTGCCAGCAGAGGCGCCGGAGCGGATAGCAATCAGCCC.

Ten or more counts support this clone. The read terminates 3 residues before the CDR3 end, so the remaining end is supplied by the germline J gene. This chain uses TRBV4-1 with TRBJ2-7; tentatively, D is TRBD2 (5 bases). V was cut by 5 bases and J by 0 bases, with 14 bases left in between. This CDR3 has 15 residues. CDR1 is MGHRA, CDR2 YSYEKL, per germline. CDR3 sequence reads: CASSYIPDSSYEQYF. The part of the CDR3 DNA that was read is TGCGCCAGCAGCTACATCCCGGACTCCTCCTACGAG.

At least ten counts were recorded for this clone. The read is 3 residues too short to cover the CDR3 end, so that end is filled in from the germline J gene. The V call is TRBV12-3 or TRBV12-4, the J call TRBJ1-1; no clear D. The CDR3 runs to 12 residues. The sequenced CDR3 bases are TGTGCCAGCAGTTTAGATAAACCCGGT. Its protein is CASSLDKPG. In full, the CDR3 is CASSLDKPGAFF.

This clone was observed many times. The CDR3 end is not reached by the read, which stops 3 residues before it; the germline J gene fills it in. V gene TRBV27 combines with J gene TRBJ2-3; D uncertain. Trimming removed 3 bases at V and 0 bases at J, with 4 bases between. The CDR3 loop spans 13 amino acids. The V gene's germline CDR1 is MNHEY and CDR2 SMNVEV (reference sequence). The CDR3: CASSFGSTDTQYF. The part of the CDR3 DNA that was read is TGTGCCAGCAGTTTCGGTAGCACAGATACG.

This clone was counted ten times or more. CDR3 protein: CASSERQSGEKLFF. The DNA read from the CDR3 is TGTGCCAGCAGTGAGAGACAATCGGGGGAAAAA. V is TRBV2 and J is TRBJ1-4; D unclear. Read coverage stops 3 residues before the CDR3 terminus; the germline J gene supplies the remainder. This CDR3 contains 14 residues. Germline-derived CDR1 and CDR2 are SNHLY and FYNNEI. Trimming took off 3 bases at V and 8 bases at J, with 13 bases between the two ends.

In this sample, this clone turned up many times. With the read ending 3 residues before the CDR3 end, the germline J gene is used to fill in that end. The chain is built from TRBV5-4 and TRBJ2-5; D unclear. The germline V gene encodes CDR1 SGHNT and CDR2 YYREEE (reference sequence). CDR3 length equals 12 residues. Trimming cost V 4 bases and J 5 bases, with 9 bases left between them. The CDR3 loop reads CASSLKRETQYF. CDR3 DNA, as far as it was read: TGTGCCAGCAGCCTCAAGAGGGAGACC.

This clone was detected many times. The CDR3 loop is CSVGQGNYGYTF. The part of the CDR3 DNA that was read is TGCAGCGTGGGACAGGGAAACTATGGC. The genes are TRBV29-1 and TRBJ1-2, with 9 bases lining up with TRBD1. Coverage ceases 3 residues before the CDR3 finishes, and the germline J gene fills in the end. Germline CDR1 is SQVTM and CDR2 is ANQGSEA. This CDR3 contains 12 residues. The V gene end was trimmed by 6 bases and the J gene end by 2 bases; junction bases not matched to a gene: 1. Combining the CDR3 with reference TRBV29-1 and TRBJ1-2 gives the whole variable domain SAVISQKPSRDICQRGTSLTIQCQVDSQVTMMFWYRQQPGQSLTLIATANQGSEATYESGFVIDKFPISRPNLTFSTLTVSNMSPEDSSIYLCSVGQGNYGYTFGSGTRLTVV.

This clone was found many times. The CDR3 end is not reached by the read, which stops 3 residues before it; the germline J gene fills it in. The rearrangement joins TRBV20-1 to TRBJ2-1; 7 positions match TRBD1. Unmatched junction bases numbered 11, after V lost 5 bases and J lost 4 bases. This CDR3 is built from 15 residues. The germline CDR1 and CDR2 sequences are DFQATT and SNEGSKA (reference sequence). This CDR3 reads CSAGYRDSPYNEQFF. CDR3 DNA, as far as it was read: TGCAGTGCTGGATACCGGGACAGCCCATACAATGAG.

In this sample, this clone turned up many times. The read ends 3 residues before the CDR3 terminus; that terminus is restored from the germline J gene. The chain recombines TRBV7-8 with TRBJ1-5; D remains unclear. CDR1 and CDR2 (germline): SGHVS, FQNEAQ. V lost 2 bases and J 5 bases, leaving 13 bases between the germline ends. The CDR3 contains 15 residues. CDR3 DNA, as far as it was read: TGTGCCAGCAGCTTATTGGTGGCAGTGGATCAGCCC. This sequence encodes CASSLLVAVDQP. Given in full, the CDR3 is CASSLLVAVDQPQHF.

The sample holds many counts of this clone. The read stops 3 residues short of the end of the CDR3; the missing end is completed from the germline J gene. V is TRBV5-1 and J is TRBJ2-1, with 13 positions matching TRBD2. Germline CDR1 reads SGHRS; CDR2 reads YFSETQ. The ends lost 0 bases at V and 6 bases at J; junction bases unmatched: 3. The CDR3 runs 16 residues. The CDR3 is CASSLGTSGGLNEQFF. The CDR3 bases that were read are TGCGCCAGCAGCTTGGGGACTAGCGGGGGCCTCAATGAG.

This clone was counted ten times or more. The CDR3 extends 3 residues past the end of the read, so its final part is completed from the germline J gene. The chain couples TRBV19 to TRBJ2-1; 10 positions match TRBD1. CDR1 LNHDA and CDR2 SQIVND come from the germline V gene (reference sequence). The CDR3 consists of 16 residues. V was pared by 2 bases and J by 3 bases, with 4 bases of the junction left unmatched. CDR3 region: CASSISGDRGYNEQFF. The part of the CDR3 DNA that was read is TGTGCCAGTAGTATATCGGGGGACAGGGGCTACAATGAG.

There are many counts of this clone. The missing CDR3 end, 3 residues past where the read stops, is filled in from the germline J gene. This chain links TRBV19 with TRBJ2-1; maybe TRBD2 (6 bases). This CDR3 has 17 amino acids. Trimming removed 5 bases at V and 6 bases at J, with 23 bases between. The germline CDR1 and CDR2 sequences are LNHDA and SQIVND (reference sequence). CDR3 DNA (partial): TGTGCCAGTAGTCCCGACGCGGGGAGAATAACTCGCAATGAG. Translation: CASSPDAGRITRNE. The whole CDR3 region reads CASSPDAGRITRNEQFF.

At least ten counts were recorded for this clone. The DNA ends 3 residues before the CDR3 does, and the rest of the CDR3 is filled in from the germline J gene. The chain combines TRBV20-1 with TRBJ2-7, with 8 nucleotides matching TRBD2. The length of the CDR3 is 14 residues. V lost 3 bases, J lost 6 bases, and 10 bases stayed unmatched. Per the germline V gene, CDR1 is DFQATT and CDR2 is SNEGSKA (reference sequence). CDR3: CSASSPSGSREQYF. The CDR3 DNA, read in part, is TGCAGTGCTAGCTCGCCGAGCGGGAGTCGCGAG.

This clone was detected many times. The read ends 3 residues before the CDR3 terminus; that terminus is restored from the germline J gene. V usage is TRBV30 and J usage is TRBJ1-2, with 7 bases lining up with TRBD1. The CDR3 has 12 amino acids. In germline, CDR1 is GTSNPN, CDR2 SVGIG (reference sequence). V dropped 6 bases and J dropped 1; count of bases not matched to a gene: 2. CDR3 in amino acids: CACGTDNYGYTF. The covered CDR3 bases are TGTGCCTGCGGGACAGATAACTATGGC.